The 24 T cell receptor beta chains reported below all come from one sample, sequenced in a study of response to subunit inactivated influenza vaccine. Each CDR3 protein is one row after TCRdb ran MiXCR on the RT-PCR reads. The repertoire has roughly 780,000 distinct CDR3 sequences, about a fifth of them found once; the top ten carry roughly a tenth. The sequences come from PBMCs from blood, collected about 5 days after vaccination. The receptors here all came from a man aged 50-59 years who received an inactivated influenza vaccine.

This chain uses TRBV20-1 with TRBJ1-1; 10 bases align to TRBD1. The CDR3 is 16 residues long. Germline CDR1 DFQATT, CDR2 SNEGSKA (reference sequence). Trimming cost V 0 bases and J 6 bases; bases outside gene matches: 10. Here the CDR3 DNA reads TGCAGTGCTAGAGAGCTCCGGGACAGGGGATTTCCTGAAGCTTTCTTT. As protein: CSARELRDRGFPEAFF.

The chain joins TRBV30 to TRBJ2-7; D gene unclear. Germline CDR1 is GTSNPN and CDR2 is SVGIG (reference sequence). V lost 5 bases and J 1 base, leaving 3 bases between the germline ends. The CDR3 runs to 10 residues. Here the CDR3 reads CAWGSYEQYF. CDR3 sequence (DNA): TGTGCCTGGGGGTCCTACGAGCAGTACTTC.

This clonotype was picked up many times. The gene calls are TRBV28 and TRBJ2-7; D is unresolved. Germline V CDR1 and CDR2: MDHEN, SYDVKM. V lost 7 bases and J lost 4, with 8 bases in between. The CDR3 has 11 amino acids. CDR3: CASNSFYEQYF. CDR3 in DNA: TGTGCCAGCAACTCATTTTACGAGCAGTACTTC.

This clonotype was counted ten times or more. The gene calls are TRBV4-3 and TRBJ2-1; D unclear. The V gene's germline CDR1 is LGHNA and CDR2 YSLEER. V was shortened by 4 bases and J by 8 bases, with 9 bases between the two germline ends. The CDR3 contains 12 residues. CDR3 loop: CASSRDRYEQFF. The CDR3 nucleotides are TGCGCCAGCAGCCGAGACCGGTATGAGCAGTTCTTC.

This clonotype was detected only a few times. This rearrangement joins TRBV28 to TRBJ1-1; D is undetermined. The V end was cut by 6 bases, the J end by 1 base, with 15 bases between. Germline CDR1 is MDHEN and CDR2 is SYDVKM. This CDR3 spans 15 amino acids. The chain's CDR3 is CASSLTSRPNTEAFF. The CDR3 region has the DNA TGTGCCAGCAGCTTGACCAGCCGGCCGAACACTGAAGCTTTCTTT.

The chain employs TRBV7-9 and TRBJ2-5; unclear D gene. V lost 1 base, J lost 5 bases, and 8 bases lay in between. Looked up from germline, CDR1 is SEHNR and CDR2 is FQNEAQ (reference sequence). This CDR3 is built from 13 residues. CDR3 in DNA: TGTGCCAGCAGCTTAGTGGTAGGGGAGACCCAGTACTTC. This translates into CASSLVVGETQYF.

V is TRBV27 and J is TRBJ2-1; D might be TRBD2 (6 bases). CDR1 is MNHEY and CDR2 is SMNVEV in the germline V gene (reference sequence). The CDR3 spans 16 residues. V shed 4 bases and J shed 4 bases, with 17 bases lying between them. CDR3 nucleotides: TGTGCCAGCAGTTCCGCGCTAGCGATACAATACAATGAGCAGTTCTTC. It yields the protein CASSSALAIQYNEQFF.

The rearrangement joins TRBV9 to TRBJ2-5, with a possible D match to TRBD1 (6 bases). The CDR3 sequence is 15 residues long. Looked up from germline, CDR1 is SGDLS and CDR2 is YYNGEE. V was cut by 0 bases and J by 2 bases, with 11 bases left in between. The CDR3 DNA is TGTGCCAGCAGCGTAGAGGGGGATACACAAGAGACCCAGTACTTC. Its protein is CASSVEGDTQETQYF.

This clonotype was counted ten times or more. J is TRBJ2-1 and V is TRBV29-1; 14 bases match TRBD2. The germline V gene has CDR1 SQVTM and CDR2 ANQGSEA. This CDR3 has 18 amino acids. After removal of 2 bases from V and 0 bases from J, the junction contained 6 bases not matched to a gene. The CDR3: CSVEKGLAGASSYNEQFF. The CDR3 DNA reads as TGCAGCGTTGAAAAGGGACTAGCGGGAGCGAGCTCCTACAATGAGCAGTTCTTC.

The CDR3 DNA reads TGTGCCAGCGGTATAGGTTATGAGCAGTTCTTC. It translates to CASGIGYEQFF. The rearrangement uses TRBV7-2 and TRBJ2-1; D remains unclear. Germline V gene data show CDR1 as SGHTA and CDR2 as FQGNSA. The CDR3 covers 11 residues. The V gene lost 8 bases and the J gene lost 8 bases, with 10 bases spanning the gap.

This sequence joins TRBV6-2 or TRBV6-3 and TRBJ2-5; 10 bases match TRBD2. CDR3 size: 16 residues. Unmatched junction bases numbered 5, after V lost 3 bases and J lost 1 base. The germline CDR1 and CDR2 sequences are MNHEY and SVGEGT. CDR3 DNA sequence: TGTGCCAGCAGTTATCATAGGACTAGCGGCCAAGAGACCCAGTACTTC. Its translation is CASSYHRTSGQETQYF.

The gene calls are TRBV12-3 or TRBV12-4 and TRBJ2-4; 10 nucleotides match TRBD2. The CDR3 runs to 16 residues. J lost 3 bases, V lost 3 bases, and 5 bases had no gene match. Here the CDR3 DNA reads TGTGCCAGCAGTTTCGGTAGCGGGGGGCACAAAAACATTCAGTACTTC. Translating gives CASSFGSGGHKNIQYF.

This clonotype was counted between two and nine times. The rearrangement joins TRBV29-1 to TRBJ2-6, with D unresolved. V shed 5 bases and J shed 4 bases, with 15 bases lying between them. In germline, CDR1 is SQVTM, CDR2 ANQGSEA. The CDR3 runs to 15 residues. The CDR3 DNA sequence: TGCAGCGTTAGAGCCAACCGACGGGGGGCCAACGTCCTGACTTTC. It translates to CSVRANRRGANVLTF.

This clonotype was seen a handful of times. The chain employs TRBV5-1 and TRBJ2-3; possible D gene TRBD2, 5 bases. This CDR3 has 15 amino acids. V dropped 1 base and J dropped 0 bases, with 9 bases sitting between them. The V gene's germline CDR1 is SGHRS and CDR2 YFSETQ. The CDR3 loop is CASSLSGYSTDTQYF. The CDR3 DNA follows: TGCGCCAGCAGCTTGTCGGGGTACAGCACAGATACGCAGTATTTT.

This clonotype was detected only a few times. The chain couples TRBV10-3 to TRBJ2-5; D not resolved. The CDR3 loop spans 14 amino acids. Trimming left V 0 bases short and J 1 base short, with 6 bases between. Germline CDR1 ENHRY, CDR2 SYGVKD. CDR3 loop: CAISESVFQETQYF. CDR3 sequence (DNA): TGTGCCATCAGTGAGTCGGTGTTCCAAGAGACCCAGTACTTC.

This clonotype was counted between two and nine times. The chain links TRBV20-1 to TRBJ2-7; D gene unclear. V lost 0 bases and J 5 bases, leaving 14 bases between the germline ends. CDR3 size: 14 residues. CDR1 is DFQATT and CDR2 is SNEGSKA in the germline V gene (reference sequence). CDR3 DNA: TGCAGTGCTAGAGATTCGGCTAGTTTAGACGAGCAGTACTTC. It codes for CSARDSASLDEQYF.

This clonotype turned up a few times. V usage is TRBV20-1 and J usage is TRBJ2-1; 10 bases agree with TRBD1. The CDR3 totals 14 residues. CDR1 is DFQATT and CDR2 is SNEGSKA in the germline V gene (reference sequence). The junction had 5 bases not matched to a gene; V was cut back by 3 bases and J by 6 bases. The CDR3 DNA sequence: TGCAGTGCTAGGGCCGGACAGGGGGTCAATGAGCAGTTCTTC. As protein: CSARAGQGVNEQFF.

The chain carries TRBV18 and TRBJ2-1; D remains ambiguous. Germline CDR1 reads KGHSH; CDR2 reads LQKENI. This CDR3 region has 16 residues. Trimming removed 5 bases at V and 3 bases at J, with 17 bases between. The CDR3, as DNA: TGTGCCAGCTCAAAGGTCGTGGGAACAGTCTACAATGAGCAGTTCTTC. Its translation: CASSKVVGTVYNEQFF.

The rearrangement links TRBV5-8 to TRBJ1-5, with 9 bases that match TRBD1. Trimming cost V 6 bases and J 4 bases; bases outside gene matches: 14. The germline gives CDR1 SGHTS, CDR2 YDEGEE. The CDR3 is made up of 17 amino acids. The CDR3 sequence is CASTTKQGALRNQPQHF. CDR3 coding DNA: TGTGCCAGCACAACAAAACAGGGGGCTCTTAGGAATCAGCCCCAGCATTTT.

V is TRBV9 and J is TRBJ2-1, with TRBD2 identical over 12 bases. Germline CDR1 and CDR2: SGDLS and YYNGEE. The CDR3 runs to 16 residues. Unmatched junction bases numbered 6, after V lost 4 bases and J lost 4 bases. The chain's CDR3 is CASSTLAGGLYNEQFF. Written as DNA, the CDR3 is TGTGCCAGCAGCACACTAGCGGGGGGACTTTACAATGAGCAGTTCTTC.

The V and J genes are TRBV20-1 and TRBJ2-1; TRBD2 matches at 9 bases. The V gene's germline CDR1 is DFQATT and CDR2 SNEGSKA (reference sequence). V dropped 1 base and J dropped 6; count of bases not matched to a gene: 7. CDR3 length equals 15 residues. The CDR3 sequence: CSARARAGGPNEQFF. The DNA of the CDR3 is TGCAGTGCTAGAGCCCGGGCGGGGGGGCCCAATGAGCAGTTCTTC.

The rearrangement links TRBV24-1 to TRBJ2-1, with a weak D call TRBD2 (6 bases). This CDR3 comprises 15 residues. Germline V gene data show CDR1 as KGHDR and CDR2 as SFDVKD. V was trimmed by 7 bases and J by 0 bases, leaving 12 bases between them. CDR3 sequence reads: CATSLGGSSYNEQFF. Written as DNA, the CDR3 is TGTGCCACCAGCCTGGGGGGAAGCTCCTACAATGAGCAGTTCTTC.

The chain couples TRBV12-3 or TRBV12-4 to TRBJ1-5; TRBD1 might be the D (6 bases). Trimming pared 7 bases from V and 2 bases from J, leaving 12 bases between. CDR3 size: 14 residues. DNA of the CDR3: TGTGCCAGCACCCCGACAGGACGCAATCAGCCCCAGCATTTT. This codes for CASTPTGRNQPQHF.

This clonotype appeared a few times. The J gene is TRBJ1-4, the V gene TRBV6-5, with a possible D match to TRBD1 (5 bases). This CDR3 has 16 amino acids. The germline CDR1 and CDR2 sequences are MNHEY and SVGAGI. Trimming removed 0 bases from V and 4 bases from J, with 12 bases in between. The CDR3 is CASSYSGTGDNEKLFF. In DNA, the CDR3 is TGTGCCAGCAGTTACTCTGGGACCGGGGATAATGAAAAACTGTTTTTT.